The 8 T cell receptor beta chains given below trace back to one sample, sequenced in a study of blood T cell repertoires in COVID-19. Sequencing was performed with immunoSEQ multiplex PCR; in TCRdb, only in-frame clones are kept and a portion is missing. The table includes around 130,000 clones, around nine tenths detected once. The source material was peripheral blood. These TCRs come from a man aged 45 to 65 with active or convalescent COVID-19.

CDR3 sequence reads: CASSQYRGRTGELFF. CDR3 in DNA: TGTGCCAGCAGTCAATACAGGGGTCGGACCGGGGAGCTGTTTTTT. This chain joins TRBV27 and TRBJ2-2, with 7 positions matching TRBD1. Trimming removed 5 bases from V and 5 bases from J; junction bases left unmatched: 8. This CDR3 spans 15 amino acids. The germline V gene encodes CDR1 MNHEY and CDR2 SMNVEV (reference sequence).

This chain connects TRBV19 to TRBJ2-3; tentatively, D is TRBD1 (6 bases). This CDR3 contains 15 residues. Trimming cost V 1 base and J 6 bases, with 14 bases left between them. Germline V gene lookup returns CDR1 LNHDA and CDR2 SQIVND (reference sequence). Written as DNA, the CDR3 is TGTGCCAGTAGTATAGGGGGGCAGGGCGGCGATACGCAGTATTTT. This translates into CASSIGGQGGDTQYF.

V gene TRBV5-4 combines with J gene TRBJ2-7, with D maybe TRBD1 (6 bases). The V gene lost 6 bases and the J gene lost 3 bases, with 16 bases spanning the gap. Germline assignment: CDR1 SGHNT and CDR2 YYREEE (reference sequence). The CDR3 loop spans 14 amino acids. Here the CDR3 DNA reads TGTGCCAGCACCCTAGACTTGACAGGCTACGAGCAGTACTTC. This codes for CASTLDLTGYEQYF.

The V call is TRBV5-1, the J call TRBJ1-2; no reliable D call. The germline CDR1 and CDR2 sequences are SGHRS and YFSETQ. This CDR3 has 15 amino acids. Trimming stripped 0 bases from V and 8 bases from J, with 17 bases between. CDR3 sequence: CASSLDRPYRGGYTF. DNA of the CDR3: TGCGCCAGCAGCTTGGATAGACCTTATAGAGGGGGCTACACCTTC.

The chain uses TRBV11-2 and TRBJ1-1, with a weak D call TRBD1 (6 bases). Germline CDR1 SGHAT, CDR2 FQNNGV. V was cut by 2 bases and J by 4 bases, with 11 bases left in between. The length of the CDR3 is 14 residues. The CDR3 loop reads CASSLSGRGTEAFF. In DNA, the CDR3 is TGTGCCAGCAGCTTATCCGGCAGGGGCACTGAAGCTTTCTTT.

The gene calls are TRBV7-2 and TRBJ2-7; 7 nucleotides match TRBD1. Germline loops: CDR1 SGHTA, CDR2 FQGNSA. The CDR3 is 14 amino acids. Losses at the gene ends were 4 bases for V and 4 bases for J; bases not matched to a gene: 7. This chain's CDR3 is CASSSNYRGYEQYF. The CDR3 DNA is TGTGCCAGCAGCTCTAACTACAGGGGTTACGAGCAGTACTTC.

The chain couples TRBV3-1 (or the pseudogene TRBV3-2) to TRBJ2-5; D possibly corresponds to TRBD1 (5 bases). This CDR3 region has 15 residues. Germline CDR1 and CDR2: LGHDT and YNNKEL (reference sequence). Trimming removed 1 base from V and 2 bases from J, with 11 bases in between. CDR3 in amino acids: CASSQVRQGQETQYF. Written as DNA, the CDR3 is TGTGCCAGCAGCCAAGTCCGTCAGGGACAAGAGACCCAGTACTTC.

J is TRBJ2-3 and V is TRBV6-1; D is perhaps TRBD2 (6 bases). Germline CDR1 and CDR2: MNHNS and SASEGT. CDR3 length: 15 residues. V gave up 2 bases and J gave up 1 base, with 10 bases separating them. The CDR3 DNA reads TGTGCCAGCAGTGAAATGCCGGGAGGCACAGATACGCAGTATTTT. The encoded protein is CASSEMPGGTDTQYF.